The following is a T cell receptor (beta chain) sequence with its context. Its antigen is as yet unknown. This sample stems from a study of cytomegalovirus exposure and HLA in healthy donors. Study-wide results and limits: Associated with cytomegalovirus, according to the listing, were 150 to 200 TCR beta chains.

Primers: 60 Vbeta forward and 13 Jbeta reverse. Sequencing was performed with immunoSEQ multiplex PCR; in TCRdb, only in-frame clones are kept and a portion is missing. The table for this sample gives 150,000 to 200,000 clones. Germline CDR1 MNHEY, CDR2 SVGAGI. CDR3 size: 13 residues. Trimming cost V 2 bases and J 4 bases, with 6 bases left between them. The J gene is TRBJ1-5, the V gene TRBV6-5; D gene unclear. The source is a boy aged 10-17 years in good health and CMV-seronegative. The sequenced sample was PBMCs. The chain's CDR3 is CASSYRGNQPQHF. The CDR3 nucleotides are TGTGCCAGCAGTTACAGAGGGAATCAGCCCCAGCATTTT.